Following are 25 T cell receptor beta chains from one sample sequenced in a study of Ad26.COV2.S vaccination and SARS-CoV-2 variants. Generated by immunoSEQ multiplex PCR, the TCRdb table keeps only in-frame clones and is missing some. The table records about 350,000 clones, about 91% of them present only once. Sample: peripheral blood, taken after recovery from COVID-19. Receptors were obtained from a human donor who had recovered from COVID-19.

The table lists this clone with a count of one. The chain carries TRBV4-3 and TRBJ2-2; D unresolved. V lost 1 base, J lost 4 bases, and 10 bases lay in between. CDR1 and CDR2 from the germline V gene are LGHNA and YSLEER. The CDR3 covers 15 residues. The CDR3 here is CASSQGLAITGELFF. CDR3 nucleotides: TGCGCCAGCAGCCAAGGTCTTGCTATCACCGGGGAGCTGTTTTTT.

This chain links TRBV7-3 with TRBJ1-6; D gene uncertain. V lost 5 bases, J lost 5 bases, and 13 bases lay in between. The length of the CDR3 is 15 residues. Per germline, CDR1 SGHTA and CDR2 FQGTGA. The CDR3 spells CASSLGIADNSPLHF. The CDR3 region has the DNA TGTGCCAGCAGCCTGGGAATCGCCGATAATTCACCCCTCCACTTT.

This clone was recorded once. The rearrangement links TRBV2 to TRBJ2-1; D uncertain. V was cut by 5 bases and J by 8 bases, with 13 bases left in between. The CDR3 contains 13 residues. Germline V gene data show CDR1 as SNHLY and CDR2 as FYNNEI. The CDR3 region has the DNA TGTGCCAGCAGTTTTCTCCCATCAGATGAGCAGTTCTTC. Translating gives CASSFLPSDEQFF.

The chain is built from TRBV19 and TRBJ1-6; possibly TRBD1 for D (5 bases). Trimming shortened V by 7 bases and J by 9 bases, and 16 bases separated the two germline ends. Germline loops: CDR1 LNHDA, CDR2 SQIVND (reference sequence). The CDR3 runs 14 residues. Written as DNA, the CDR3 is TGTGCCAGTAAGAATCGGCAGGGAGGTTCACCCCTCCACTTT. Translated, it gives CASKNRQGGSPLHF.

The chain employs TRBV5-8 and TRBJ1-2, with 8 nucleotides matching TRBD1. Germline assignment: CDR1 SGHTS and CDR2 YDEGEE. Trimming cost V 2 bases and J 4 bases; bases outside gene matches: 13. The CDR3 loop spans 17 amino acids. The DNA of the CDR3 is TGTGCCAGCAGCTTAACGGGACAGGTCGAATACATCTATGGCTACACCTTC. It encodes CASSLTGQVEYIYGYTF.

The chain has TRBV2 and TRBJ1-2; D gene uncertain. Deletions cut 1 base from V and 0 bases from J, with 6 bases between. Germline CDR1 and CDR2: SNHLY and FYNNEI. The CDR3 has 14 amino acids. CDR3 loop: CASSEGEANYGYTF. CDR3 DNA: TGTGCCAGCAGTGAAGGTGAAGCTAACTATGGCTACACCTTC. The variable domain in full, completed from reference TRBV2 and TRBJ1-2, reads EPEVTQTPSHQVTQMGQEVILRCVPISNHLYFYWYRQILGQKVEFLVSFYNNEISEKSEIFDDQFSVERPDGSNFTLKIRSTKLEDSAMYFCASSEGEANYGYTFGSGTRLTVV.

The rearrangement joins TRBV6-1 to TRBJ2-3; 11 nucleotides agree with TRBD2. CDR1 and CDR2 from the germline V gene are MNHNS and SASEGT. V was pared by 4 bases and J by 0 bases, with 12 bases of the junction left unmatched. This CDR3 is built from 19 residues. The CDR3 nucleotides read TGTGCCAGCAGTGGTTTACTAGCGGGGGCCTTCTGGAGCACAGATACGCAGTATTTT. Translated: CASSGLLAGAFWSTDTQYF.

V usage is TRBV4-2 and J usage is TRBJ2-2; D is perhaps TRBD2 (6 bases). CDR3 length: 17 residues. Germline V lookup: CDR1 LGHNA, CDR2 YNFKEQ. Trimming stripped 1 base from V and 0 bases from J, with 12 bases between. CDR3 loop: CASSQVRAGTNTGELFF. CDR3 in DNA: TGTGCCAGCAGCCAAGTGCGGGCGGGGACGAACACCGGGGAGCTGTTTTTT.

The chain uses TRBV12-3 or TRBV12-4 and TRBJ1-2, with D hard to call. This CDR3 comprises 12 residues. V was cut by 10 bases and J by 3 bases, with 12 bases left in between. The CDR3 nucleotides read TGTGCCACTACCGTCCGGGACTATGGCTACACCTTC. It encodes CATTVRDYGYTF.

The rearrangement joins TRBV7-3 to TRBJ2-4; tentative D call: TRBD1 (6 bases). Trimming took 5 bases from V and 8 from J, leaving 13 bases between them. Germline assignment: CDR1 SGHTA and CDR2 FQGTGA. The CDR3 is made up of 13 amino acids. The CDR3 region has the DNA TGTGCCAGCAGCCTTACAGGGTCGGACATTCAGTACTTC. Its translation: CASSLTGSDIQYF.

The chain uses TRBV11-2 and TRBJ2-2; 12 nucleotides match TRBD1. V lost 2 bases to trimming and J lost 4 bases; unmatched junction nucleotides: 5. The CDR3 loop spans 17 amino acids. Germline-derived CDR1 and CDR2 are SGHAT and FQNNGV. The CDR3 DNA reads TGTGCCAGCAGCTTAAGGGGGACAGGGGGCGGCACCGGGGAGCTGTTTTTT. It specifies CASSLRGTGGGTGELFF. The variable domain in full, with the rest retrieved from reference TRBV11-2 and TRBJ2-2, is EAGVAQSPRYKIIEKRQSVAFWCNPISGHATLYWYQQILGQGPKLLIQFQNNGVVDDSQLPKDRFSAERLKGVDSTLKIQPAKLEDSAVYLCASSLRGTGGGTGELFFGEGSRLTVL.

The chain combines TRBV20-1 with TRBJ2-7; D not resolved. Germline lookup yields CDR1 DFQATT and CDR2 SNEGSKA (reference sequence). The CDR3 has 11 amino acids. V dropped 1 base and J dropped 2 bases, with 3 bases sitting between them. DNA for the CDR3: TGCAGTGCTAGAGCCCCCTACGAGCAGTACTTC. This encodes CSARAPYEQYF.

This clone has just a few counts. V and J are TRBV7-8 and TRBJ1-5, with 8 positions matching TRBD1. Trimming at V came to 5 bases and at J to 1 base, leaving 7 bases not matched to a gene. The CDR3 is 16 amino acids. CDR1 and CDR2 (germline): SGHVS, FQNEAQ. The CDR3 protein is CASSRRDRGSNQPQHF. The CDR3 bases are TGTGCCAGCAGCCGAAGAGACAGGGGAAGCAATCAGCCCCAGCATTTT.

The CDR3 here is CSVDAGSVSEQYF. In nucleotides, the CDR3 is TGCAGCGTTGATGCAGGGAGCGTATCCGAGCAGTACTTC. The chain carries TRBV29-1 and TRBJ2-7, with D perhaps matching TRBD1 or TRBD2 (5 bases each). Trimming removed 3 bases from V and 6 bases from J, with 15 bases in between. This CDR3 spans 13 amino acids. Germline lookup yields CDR1 SQVTM and CDR2 ANQGSEA.

The chain uses TRBV28 and TRBJ1-2; D unclear. CDR3 length equals 14 residues. Germline assignment: CDR1 MDHEN and CDR2 SYDVKM. Trimming removed 3 bases from V and 4 bases from J, with 12 bases in between. CDR3 sequence reads: CASSFHRDSYGYTF. For the CDR3, the DNA is TGTGCCAGCAGTTTTCACCGGGATTCCTATGGCTACACCTTC.

This clone was recorded a few times. This chain joins TRBV18 and TRBJ2-6, with D possibly matching TRBD1 (6 bases). The V end was cut by 3 bases, the J end by 0 bases, with 9 bases between. Germline assignment: CDR1 KGHSH and CDR2 LQKENI. This CDR3 contains 16 residues. The CDR3 here is CASSPTGSSGANVLTF. CDR3 in DNA: TGTGCCAGCTCACCTACAGGGAGCTCTGGGGCCAACGTCCTGACTTTC.

This rearrangement joins TRBV28 to TRBJ1-2, with TRBD1 matching over 8 bases. The CDR3 loop spans 16 amino acids. The V segment lost 5 bases and the J segment 7 bases; nucleotides outside the gene matches: 15. Germline V lookup: CDR1 MDHEN, CDR2 SYDVKM. As DNA, the CDR3 is TGTGCCAGCAGTCCGCCCGGACAGGGAATAGGATCTGGCTACACCTTC. It is translated as CASSPPGQGIGSGYTF.

The chain links TRBV30 to TRBJ1-1; maybe TRBD1 (5 bases). Germline V CDR1 and CDR2: GTSNPN, SVGIG (reference sequence). The CDR3 is 17 residues long. V shed 0 bases and J shed 5 bases, with 22 bases lying between them. The CDR3 here is CAWSVNNAQGDGTEAFF. DNA of the CDR3: TGTGCCTGGAGTGTAAATAACGCCCAGGGAGATGGGACTGAAGCTTTCTTT.

The chain is built from TRBV7-6 and TRBJ2-1; 8 bases agree with TRBD2. The germline CDR1 and CDR2 sequences are SGHVS and FNYEAQ. The V segment lost 1 base and the J segment 6 bases; nucleotides outside the gene matches: 5. This CDR3 region has 15 residues. CDR3 in amino acids: CASSLEAGVINEQFF. In nucleotides, the CDR3 is TGTGCCAGCAGCTTAGAAGCGGGGGTCATCAATGAGCAGTTCTTC.

The genes are TRBV15 and TRBJ1-1; D may be TRBD1 (5 bases). Trimming took 8 bases from V and 4 from J, leaving 11 bases between them. The CDR3 length is 12 residues. Germline assignment: CDR1 LNHNV and CDR2 YYDKDF (reference sequence). The DNA for the CDR3 is TGTGCCACCGGGGTGGGGGGCACTGAAGCTTTCTTT. It encodes CATGVGGTEAFF.

The V call is TRBV19, the J call TRBJ1-1; perhaps TRBD1 as D (6 bases). The CDR3 loop spans 14 amino acids. Germline loops: CDR1 LNHDA, CDR2 SQIVND (reference sequence). Trimming cost V 5 bases and J 3 bases, with 13 bases left between them. Written as DNA, the CDR3 is TGTGCCAGTAGTCCCCCTGGACAGCACACTGAAGCTTTCTTT. Translation: CASSPPGQHTEAFF.

The genes are TRBV9 and TRBJ2-6; D is possibly TRBD1 (6 bases). CDR3 length: 16 residues. V was trimmed by 6 bases and J by 0 bases, leaving 13 bases between them. CDR1 is SGDLS and CDR2 is YYNGEE in the germline V gene. CDR3 loop: CASNIRQDSGANVLTF. The DNA for the CDR3 is TGTGCCAGCAACATAAGACAGGACTCTGGGGCCAACGTCCTGACTTTC. The full variable domain, its missing parts supplied by reference TRBV9 and TRBJ2-6, is DSGVTQTPKHLITATGQRVTLRCSPRSGDLSVYWYQQSLDQGLQFLIQYYNGEERAKGNILERFSAQQFPDLHSELNLSSLELGDSALYFCASNIRQDSGANVLTFGAGSRLTVL.

The V call is TRBV7-9, the J call TRBJ2-1; 7 bases map to TRBD1. The CDR3 spans 14 residues. Germline values: CDR1 SEHNR, CDR2 FQNEAQ (reference sequence). The V gene end was trimmed by 5 bases and the J gene end by 6 bases; junction bases not matched to a gene: 7. The CDR3: CASSRPDRLNEQFF. In DNA, the CDR3 is TGTGCCAGCAGCCGCCCGGACAGGCTCAATGAGCAGTTCTTC.

A single count supports this clone. The V call is TRBV2, the J call TRBJ2-1; D is unclear. The CDR3 extends over 11 amino acids. The germline gives CDR1 SNHLY, CDR2 FYNNEI. Trimming pared 8 bases from V and 9 bases from J, leaving 11 bases between. CDR3 coding DNA: TGTGCCAGCCAAGTTGAGGTTGAGCAGTTCTTC. Its protein product is CASQVEVEQFF.

This chain connects TRBV27 to TRBJ1-2; maybe TRBD1 (5 bases). The CDR3 is 12 amino acids. The germline CDR1 and CDR2 sequences are MNHEY and SMNVEV (reference sequence). V lost 5 bases, J lost 6 bases, and 10 bases lay in between. The CDR3 nucleotides read TGTGCCAGCAGTCCCGGGACGAATGGCTACACCTTC. This translates into CASSPGTNGYTF.